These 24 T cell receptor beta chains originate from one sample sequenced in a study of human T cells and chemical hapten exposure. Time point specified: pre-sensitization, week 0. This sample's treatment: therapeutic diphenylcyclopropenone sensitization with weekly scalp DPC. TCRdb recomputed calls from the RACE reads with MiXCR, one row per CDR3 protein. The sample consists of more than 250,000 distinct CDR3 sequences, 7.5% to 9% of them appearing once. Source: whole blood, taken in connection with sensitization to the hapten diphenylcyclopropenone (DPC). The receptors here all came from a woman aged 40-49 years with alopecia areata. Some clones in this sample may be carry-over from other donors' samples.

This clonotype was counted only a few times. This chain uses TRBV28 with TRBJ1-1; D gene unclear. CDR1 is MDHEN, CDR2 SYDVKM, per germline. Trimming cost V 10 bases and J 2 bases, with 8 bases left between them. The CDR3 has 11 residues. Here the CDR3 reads CATLDNTEAFF. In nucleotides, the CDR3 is TGTGCCACCCTAGACAACACTGAAGCTTTCTTT.

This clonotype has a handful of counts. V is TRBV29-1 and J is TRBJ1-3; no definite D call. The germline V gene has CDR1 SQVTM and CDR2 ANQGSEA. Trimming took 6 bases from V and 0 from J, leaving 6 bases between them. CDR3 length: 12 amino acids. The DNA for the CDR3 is TGCAGCGTCCTAGCCTCTGGAAACACCATATATTTT. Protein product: CSVLASGNTIYF. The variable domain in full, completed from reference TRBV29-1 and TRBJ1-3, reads SAVISQKPSRDICQRGTSLTIQCQVDSQVTMMFWYRQQPGQSLTLIATANQGSEATYESGFVIDKFPISRPNLTFSTLTVSNMSPEDSSIYLCSVLASGNTIYFGEGSWLTVV.

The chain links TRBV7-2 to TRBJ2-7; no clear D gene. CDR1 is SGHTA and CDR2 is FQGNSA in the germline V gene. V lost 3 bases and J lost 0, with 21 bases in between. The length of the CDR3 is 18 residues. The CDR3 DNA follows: TGTGCCAGCAGCTTTACCCTCAGCATTTGGCCGTTCTCCTACGAGCAGTACTTC. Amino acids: CASSFTLSIWPFSYEQYF. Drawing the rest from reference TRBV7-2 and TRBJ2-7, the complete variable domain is GAGVSQSPSNKVTEKGKDVELRCDPISGHTALYWYRQSLGQGLEFLIYFQGNSAPDKSGLPSDRFSAERTGGSVSTLTIQRTQQEDSAVYLCASSFTLSIWPFSYEQYFGPGTRLTVT.

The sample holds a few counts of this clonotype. In DNA, the CDR3 is TGTGCCATAGGGGGACTAGCGGGAAGAGAGACCCAGTACTTC. Protein product: CAIGGLAGRETQYF. This sequence joins TRBV10-3 and TRBJ2-5; 13 bases align to TRBD2. CDR1 and CDR2 (germline): ENHRY, SYGVKD. V trimming: 9 bases; J trimming: 4 bases; junction bases outside the gene matches: 5. There are 14 residues in the CDR3.

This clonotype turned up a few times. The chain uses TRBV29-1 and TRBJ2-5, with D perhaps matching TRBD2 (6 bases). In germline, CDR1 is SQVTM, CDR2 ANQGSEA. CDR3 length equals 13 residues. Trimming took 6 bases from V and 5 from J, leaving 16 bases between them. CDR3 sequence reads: CSVRDSGGETQYF. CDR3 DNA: TGCAGCGTACGGGACTCTGGGGGGGAGACCCAGTACTTC.

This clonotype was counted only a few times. The CDR3 reads CASSWSGTSGRDEQFF. CDR3 nucleotides: TGTGCCAGCAGCTGGAGCGGGACTAGCGGGAGGGATGAGCAGTTCTTC. The genes are TRBV7-3 and TRBJ2-1; 16 nucleotides match TRBD2. The CDR3 runs to 16 residues. Germline CDR1 SGHTA, CDR2 FQGTGA. The V gene end was trimmed by 4 bases and the J gene end by 8 bases; junction bases not matched to a gene: 5.

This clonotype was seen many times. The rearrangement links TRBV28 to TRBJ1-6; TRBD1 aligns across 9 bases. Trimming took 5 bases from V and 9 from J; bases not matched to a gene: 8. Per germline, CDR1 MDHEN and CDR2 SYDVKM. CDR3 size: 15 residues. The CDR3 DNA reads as TGTGCCAGCAGTCTGCCGGGACAGGGCATTTCACCCCTCCACTTT. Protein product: CASSLPGQGISPLHF. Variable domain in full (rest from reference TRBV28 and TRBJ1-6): DVKVTQSSRYLVKRTGEKVFLECVQDMDHENMFWYRQDPGLGLRLIYFSYDVKMKEKGDIPEGYSVSREKKERFSLILESASTNQTSMYLCASSLPGQGISPLHFGNGTRLTVT.

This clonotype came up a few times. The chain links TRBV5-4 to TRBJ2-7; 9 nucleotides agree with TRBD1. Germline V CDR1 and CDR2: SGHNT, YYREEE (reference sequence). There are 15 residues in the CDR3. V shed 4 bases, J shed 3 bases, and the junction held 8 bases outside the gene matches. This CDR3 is CASSVAGTGNYEQYF. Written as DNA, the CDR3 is TGTGCCAGCAGCGTGGCCGGGACAGGGAACTACGAGCAGTACTTC. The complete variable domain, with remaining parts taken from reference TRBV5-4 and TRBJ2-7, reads ETGVTQSPTHLIKTRGQQVTLRCSSQSGHNTVSWYQQALGQGPQFIFQYYREEENGRGNFPPRFSGLQFPNYSSELNVNALELDDSALYLCASSVAGTGNYEQYFGPGTRLTVT.

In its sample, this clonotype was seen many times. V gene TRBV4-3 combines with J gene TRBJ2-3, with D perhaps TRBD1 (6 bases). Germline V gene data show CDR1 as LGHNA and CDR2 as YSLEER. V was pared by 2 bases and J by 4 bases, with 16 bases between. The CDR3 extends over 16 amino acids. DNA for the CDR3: TGCGCCAGCAGCCAACAACAGGGTTTTGAACCAGATACGCAGTATTTT. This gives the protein CASSQQQGFEPDTQYF.

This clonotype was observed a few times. CDR3 sequence: CASSLDGVGPPQGEQFF. Written as DNA, the CDR3 is TGTGCCAGCAGTTTAGATGGGGTAGGGCCCCCCCAGGGTGAGCAGTTCTTC. The V and J genes are TRBV27 and TRBJ2-1; TRBD1 is a possible D gene (5 bases). The CDR3 runs 17 residues. CDR1 MNHEY and CDR2 SMNVEV come from the germline V gene (reference sequence). V was clipped by 2 bases and J by 9 bases, with 23 bases between them.

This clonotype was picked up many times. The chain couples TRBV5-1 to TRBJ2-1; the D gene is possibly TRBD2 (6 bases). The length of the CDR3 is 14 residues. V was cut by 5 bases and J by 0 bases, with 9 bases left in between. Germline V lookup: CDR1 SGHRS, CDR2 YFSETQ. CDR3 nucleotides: TGCGCCAGCAGACGGGAGCCCTCCTACAATGAGCAGTTCTTC. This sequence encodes CASRREPSYNEQFF.

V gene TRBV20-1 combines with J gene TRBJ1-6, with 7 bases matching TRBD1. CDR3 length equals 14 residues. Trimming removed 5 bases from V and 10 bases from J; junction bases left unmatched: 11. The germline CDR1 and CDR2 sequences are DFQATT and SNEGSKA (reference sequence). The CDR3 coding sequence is TGCAGTGCTGCACTGTACAGGGGCCGGTCACCCCTCCACTTT. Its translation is CSAALYRGRSPLHF.

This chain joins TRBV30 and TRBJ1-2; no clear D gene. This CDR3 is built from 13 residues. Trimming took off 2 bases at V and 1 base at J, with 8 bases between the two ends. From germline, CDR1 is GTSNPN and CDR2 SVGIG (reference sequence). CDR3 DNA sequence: TGTGCCTGGAGTTCCGGATTTAACTATGGCTACACCTTC. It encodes CAWSSGFNYGYTF.

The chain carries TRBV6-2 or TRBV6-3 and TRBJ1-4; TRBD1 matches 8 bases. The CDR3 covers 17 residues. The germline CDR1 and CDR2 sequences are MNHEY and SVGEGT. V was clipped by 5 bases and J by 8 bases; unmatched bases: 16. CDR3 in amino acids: CASSRDRGPTSREKLFF. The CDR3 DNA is TGTGCCAGCAGTCGCGACAGGGGACCAACGAGTCGAGAAAAACTGTTTTTT.

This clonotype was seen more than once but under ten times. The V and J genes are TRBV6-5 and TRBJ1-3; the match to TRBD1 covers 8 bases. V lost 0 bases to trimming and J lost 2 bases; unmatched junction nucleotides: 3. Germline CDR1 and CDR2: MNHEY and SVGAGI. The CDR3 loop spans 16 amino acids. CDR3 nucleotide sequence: TGTGCCAGCAGTTACTCGTCACAGGGGGCTGGAAACACCATATATTTT. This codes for CASSYSSQGAGNTIYF.

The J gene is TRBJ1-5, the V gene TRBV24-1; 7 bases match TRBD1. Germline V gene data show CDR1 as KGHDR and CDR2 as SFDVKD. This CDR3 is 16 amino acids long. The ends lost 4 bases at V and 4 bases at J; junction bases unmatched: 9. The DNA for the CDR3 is TGTGCCACCAGTGACCCCACACAGGGGACTAATCAGCCCCAGCATTTT. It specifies CATSDPTQGTNQPQHF.

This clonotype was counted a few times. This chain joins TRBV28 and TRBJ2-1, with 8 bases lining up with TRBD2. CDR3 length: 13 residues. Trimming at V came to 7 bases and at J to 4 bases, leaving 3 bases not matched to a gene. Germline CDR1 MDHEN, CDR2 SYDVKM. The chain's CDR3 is CASTTSGYNEQFF. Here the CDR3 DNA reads TGTGCCAGCACCACTAGCGGATACAATGAGCAGTTCTTC.

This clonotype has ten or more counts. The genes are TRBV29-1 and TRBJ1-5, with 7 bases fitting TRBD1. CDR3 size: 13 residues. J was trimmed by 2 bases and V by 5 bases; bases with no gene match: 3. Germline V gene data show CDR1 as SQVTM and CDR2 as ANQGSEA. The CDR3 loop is CSVQGGGNQPQHF. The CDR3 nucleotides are TGCAGCGTTCAGGGGGGGGGCAATCAGCCCCAGCATTTT.

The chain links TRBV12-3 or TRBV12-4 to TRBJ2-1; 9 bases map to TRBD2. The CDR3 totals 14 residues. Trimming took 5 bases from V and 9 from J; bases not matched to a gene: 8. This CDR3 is CASSGGLAPTEQFF. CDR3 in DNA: TGTGCCAGCAGTGGGGGACTAGCCCCGACTGAGCAGTTCTTC.

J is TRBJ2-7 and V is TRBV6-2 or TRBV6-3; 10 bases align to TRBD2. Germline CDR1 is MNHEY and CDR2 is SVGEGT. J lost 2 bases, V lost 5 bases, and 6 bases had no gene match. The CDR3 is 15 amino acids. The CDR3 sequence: CASSPLAGEPYEQYF. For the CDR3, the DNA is TGTGCCAGCAGTCCCCTAGCGGGAGAACCCTACGAGCAGTACTTC.

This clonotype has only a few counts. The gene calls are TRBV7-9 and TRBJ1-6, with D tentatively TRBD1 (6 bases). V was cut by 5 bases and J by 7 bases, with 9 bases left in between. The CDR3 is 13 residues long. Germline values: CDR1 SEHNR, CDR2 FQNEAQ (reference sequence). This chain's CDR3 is CASSPQGNSPLHF. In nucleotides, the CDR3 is TGTGCCAGCAGCCCACAGGGAAATTCACCCCTCCACTTT.

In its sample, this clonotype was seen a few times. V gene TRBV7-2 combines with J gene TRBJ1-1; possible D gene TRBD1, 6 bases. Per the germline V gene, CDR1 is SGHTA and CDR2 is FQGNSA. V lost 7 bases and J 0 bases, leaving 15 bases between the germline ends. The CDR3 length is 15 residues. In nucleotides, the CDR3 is TGTGCCAGCATCCCGGACAGCGGAGTGAACACTGAAGCTTTCTTT. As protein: CASIPDSGVNTEAFF.

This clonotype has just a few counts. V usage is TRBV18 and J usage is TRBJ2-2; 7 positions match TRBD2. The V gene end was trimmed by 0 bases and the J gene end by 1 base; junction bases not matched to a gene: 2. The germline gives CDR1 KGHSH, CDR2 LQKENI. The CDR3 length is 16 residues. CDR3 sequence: CASSPPTGGNTGELFF. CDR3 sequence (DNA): TGTGCCAGCTCACCACCAACGGGGGGGAACACCGGGGAGCTGTTTTTT.

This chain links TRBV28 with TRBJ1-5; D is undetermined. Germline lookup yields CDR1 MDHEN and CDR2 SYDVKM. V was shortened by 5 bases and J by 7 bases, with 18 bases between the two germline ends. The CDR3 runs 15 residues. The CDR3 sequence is CASSIPIGKRQPQHF. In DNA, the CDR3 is TGTGCCAGCAGTATCCCAATTGGCAAGAGGCAGCCCCAGCATTTT.